The clone carrying this T cell receptor beta chain has a single count. These data originate in a study of control samples from healthy donors and cancer patients. The protocol was immunoSEQ multiplex PCR, while the TCRdb copy is restricted to in-frame clones and leaves out a portion. The sample shows about 170,000 clones, 90% to 95% of them seen only once. This CDR3 has 15 residues. Germline V CDR1 and CDR2: MNHEY, SVGAGI. Losses at the gene ends were 6 bases for V and 9 bases for J; bases not matched to a gene: 8. Sequenced sample: blood. The origin of this receptor is a woman in her 30s in good health. The rearrangement uses TRBV6-5 and TRBJ1-6; 10 bases line up with TRBD1. The CDR3 here is CASSPGTGVSSPLHF. For the CDR3, the DNA is TGTGCCAGCAGCCCAGGGACAGGGGTTTCTTCACCCCTCCACTTT.